Here is one TCR beta chain with its context. Its cognate antigen is unknown. The data are from a study of T cells in Graves' hyperthyroidism and ophthalmopathy. Thyroid ultrasound, orbital computed tomography, clinical symptoms, and serum thyroxine and TRAb underpinned diagnoses. Amplification yielded TCR beta CDR3 regions, with RNA transcripts as the source. The primer set for the first-round RT-PCR of the TCR CDR3 was HTBI. TCRdb called the multiplex PCR reads again in MiXCR, with one record for every CDR3 protein. The table shows some 560,000 distinct CDR3 sequences, with about a sixth occurring only once. General observations from the study: Blood also showed most of the thyroid clonotypes that were expanded above 0.001.

The V end was cut by 0 bases, the J end by 7 bases, with 19 bases between. The CDR3 is made up of 15 amino acids. From germline, CDR1 is GTSNPN and CDR2 SVGIG (reference sequence). Input material: blood. The chain is built from TRBV30 and TRBJ2-7; D call uncertain. The TCR originated in a woman in her twenties or thirties with Graves' hyperthyroidism. The CDR3 region is CAWSVPVPPGKEQYF. The DNA of the CDR3 is TGTGCCTGGAGTGTACCCGTTCCCCCGGGTAAAGAGCAGTACTTC.